The 13 T cell receptor beta chains in this list originate from one sample, sequenced in a study of technical replicates of blood from a few donors (dated by TCRdb to 2015 to 2018). The library was prepared using the immunoSEQ multiplex PCR assay. The clones in this table, taken by TCRdb from immuneACCESS, are in-frame only. Not every clone is retained; where verified, under half of the shortfall comes from an unresolved V gene, and the cause of the rest is unknown. The sample table shows approximately 68,000 clones, and 95% to 98% are seen once. In total, the top ten clones hold 0.25% to 0.35% of the sample. Sequenced input: T cells isolated from PBMCs. These receptors came from a human donor in good health.

J is TRBJ2-5 and V is TRBV5-4; D not resolved. Trimming took 3 bases from V and 5 from J, leaving 8 bases between them. In germline, CDR1 is SGHNT, CDR2 YYREEE (reference sequence). There are 12 residues in the CDR3. The CDR3 bases are TGTGCCAGCAGCTACGGAGAGGAGACCCAGTACTTC. Translated: CASSYGEETQYF. The full variable domain, completed using reference TRBV5-4 and TRBJ2-5, is ETGVTQSPTHLIKTRGQQVTLRCSSQSGHNTVSWYQQALGQGPQFIFQYYREEENGRGNFPPRFSGLQFPNYSSELNVNALELDDSALYLCASSYGEETQYFGPGTRLLVL.

V usage is TRBV6-5 and J usage is TRBJ1-1; TRBD1 matches 10 bases. Germline CDR1 and CDR2: MNHEY and SVGAGI. This CDR3 is built from 14 residues. Trimming cost V 7 bases and J 3 bases; bases outside gene matches: 5. The CDR3 loop reads CASTSGTGDTEAFF. Here the CDR3 DNA reads TGTGCCAGCACGTCCGGGACAGGGGACACTGAAGCTTTCTTT.

This chain connects TRBV5-1 to TRBJ2-7, with D unresolved. The germline V gene encodes CDR1 SGHRS and CDR2 YFSETQ. Trimming shortened V by 5 bases and J by 3 bases, and 6 bases separated the two germline ends. This CDR3 comprises 11 residues. CDR3 DNA: TGCGCCAGCAGTCTAGGCTACGAGCAGTACTTC. Residues: CASSLGYEQYF.

The chain carries TRBV25-1 and TRBJ1-2, with TRBD1 matching 7 bases. Germline lookup yields CDR1 MGHDK and CDR2 SYGVNS. The CDR3 runs to 15 residues. J was trimmed by 0 bases and V by 6 bases; bases with no gene match: 7. CDR3 sequence reads: CASRNDRAANYGYTF. Here the CDR3 DNA reads TGTGCCAGCAGAAACGACAGGGCAGCTAACTATGGCTACACCTTC.

The CDR3 loop reads CASTMKRDYTGELFF. DNA of the CDR3: TGTGCCAGCACCATGAAGAGGGACTACACCGGGGAGCTGTTTTTT. This rearrangement joins TRBV27 to TRBJ2-2; possibly TRBD2 for D (6 bases). V lost 7 bases to trimming and J lost 3 bases, with 15 bases between them. The V gene's germline CDR1 is MNHEY and CDR2 SMNVEV (reference sequence). This CDR3 has 15 residues.

This chain connects TRBV10-3 to TRBJ2-2, with TRBD2 matching 9 bases. The V gene's germline CDR1 is ENHRY and CDR2 SYGVKD. V trimming: 6 bases; J trimming: 1 base; junction bases outside the gene matches: 9. This CDR3 has 17 residues. For the CDR3, the DNA is TGTGCCATCAGGAAAGCGGGAGGACTACTGAACACCGGGGAGCTGTTTTTT. Translating gives CAIRKAGGLLNTGELFF.

The genes are TRBV25-1 and TRBJ2-5; possible D gene TRBD2, 6 bases. The CDR3 loop spans 17 amino acids. Germline-derived CDR1 and CDR2 are MGHDK and SYGVNS. Trimming pared 2 bases from V and 7 bases from J, leaving 23 bases between. This CDR3 is CASSEQEREYQVGTQYF. As DNA, the CDR3 is TGTGCCAGCAGTGAACAGGAACGGGAGTACCAAGTAGGGACCCAGTACTTC.

The CDR3 protein is CAITDRLAGAHEQYF. CDR3 bases: TGTGCCATCACCGACAGACTAGCGGGAGCCCACGAGCAGTACTTC. The chain combines TRBV10-3 with TRBJ2-7, with TRBD2 matching over 12 bases. The CDR3 is made up of 15 amino acids. Germline CDR1 ENHRY, CDR2 SYGVKD. V gave up 7 bases and J gave up 5 bases; unmatched junction bases: 9.

CDR3 protein: CASSQDPDVASDTQYF. CDR3 coding DNA: TGTGCCAGCAGCCAAGATCCGGACGTAGCGTCTGATACGCAGTATTTT. The rearrangement links TRBV4-2 to TRBJ2-3; TRBD2 is a possible D gene (5 bases). V was trimmed by 0 bases and J by 6 bases, leaving 16 bases between them. This CDR3 is 16 amino acids long. Per the germline V gene, CDR1 is LGHNA and CDR2 is YNFKEQ.

CDR3 bases: TGTGCCAGCAGTTTAGCGGGAGGCTGGAATGAGCAGTTCTTC. Its translation is CASSLAGGWNEQFF. The chain recombines TRBV27 with TRBJ2-1; 8 bases are shared with TRBD2. CDR3 length: 14 amino acids. Germline V CDR1 and CDR2: MNHEY, SMNVEV (reference sequence). The trim removed 2 bases at V and 7 bases at J, leaving 4 bases unmatched.

The V call is TRBV11-2, the J call TRBJ2-3; 9 nucleotides line up with TRBD2. The V segment lost 5 bases and the J segment 1 base; nucleotides outside the gene matches: 4. Germline CDR1 reads SGHAT; CDR2 reads FQNNGV. CDR3 length: 15 residues. CDR3 DNA sequence: TGTGCCAGCAGCGATAGCGGGAGTCGCACAGATACGCAGTATTTT. It yields the protein CASSDSGSRTDTQYF. The full variable domain, in which reference TRBV11-2 and TRBJ2-3 provide the parts outside the CDR3, is EAGVAQSPRYKIIEKRQSVAFWCNPISGHATLYWYQQILGQGPKLLIQFQNNGVVDDSQLPKDRFSAERLKGVDSTLKIQPAKLEDSAVYLCASSDSGSRTDTQYFGPGTRLTVL.

The rearrangement links TRBV6-5 to TRBJ2-7, with D perhaps matching TRBD1 (5 bases). CDR1 and CDR2 from the germline V gene are MNHEY and SVGAGI. Trimming stripped 8 bases from V and 6 bases from J, with 14 bases between. The CDR3 covers 12 residues. CDR3 sequence reads: CASVSGYREQYF. The DNA for the CDR3 is TGTGCCAGCGTATCAGGGTATCGCGAGCAGTACTTC.

This chain joins TRBV6-5 and TRBJ2-6, with a possible D match to TRBD1 (5 bases). This CDR3 has 14 amino acids. Germline assignment: CDR1 MNHEY and CDR2 SVGAGI. V was cut by 7 bases and J by 0 bases, with 7 bases left in between. Written as DNA, the CDR3 is TGTGCCAGCACCGACAGCTCTGGGGCCAACGTCCTGACTTTC. Protein sequence: CASTDSSGANVLTF.